The clone carrying this T cell receptor (beta chain) was counted many times. Its antigen is undetermined. This sample is part of a study of neurological immune-mediated disorders. Points from the study as a whole: Patients with HTLV-1-associated myelopathy had the highest level of TCR clonal expansion, whereas patients with multiple sclerosis had the lowest level, falling beneath the level found in healthy controls.

Sequencing of 15-18 subjects in each run yielded over 180 million TCR-beta sequences. TCRdb reanalysed the 5' RACE reads using MiXCR and keeps one entry per CDR3 protein. This sample yields about 36,000 distinct CDR3 sequences, of which 9% to 12% are seen a single time; 6.6% belongs to the top ten. This CDR3 has 13 residues. Trimming cost V 4 bases and J 5 bases, with 10 bases left between them. Germline loops: CDR1 SGHRS, CDR2 YFSETQ. The sequence was obtained from a woman aged 30 to 39 with HTLV-1-associated myelopathy (HAM/TSP). The source material was PBMCs. The chain employs TRBV5-1 and TRBJ2-1; a weak D match, TRBD1 (6 bases). The CDR3 loop is CASSPDRHNEQFF. The CDR3 DNA follows: TGCGCCAGCAGCCCTGACAGGCACAATGAGCAGTTCTTC.